This T cell receptor beta chain was sequenced for a study of T cells after yellow fever vaccination. Study background: Preparing low-cell-number fractions relied on SMART-Seq v4 Ultra Low Input. Findings and caveats of the study: Reappearing after the booster were most of the clones from primary vaccination (about 96% CD4, approximately 88% CD8). Within FACS-sorted repertoires, abundant clonotypes contaminating from the bulk population could be present.

As to this clonotype: Its specificity is unknown.

CDR1 is SGHTA and CDR2 is FQGNSA in the germline V gene. CDR3 length equals 14 residues. V lost 4 bases to trimming and J lost 10 bases; unmatched junction nucleotides: 7. They built TCR cDNA with 5'RACE template switching, a step that put in a universal primer site and UMIs. One entry per CDR3 protein, called by TCRdb with MiXCR from the 5' RACE reads. Seen here are roughly 300,000 distinct CDR3 sequences, roughly 8.6% observed once, and the top ten hold approximately 16%. This TCR derives from a young man who received the YFV17D yellow fever vaccine. The sequencing used PBMCs, collected roughly 46 days after the first yellow fever vaccination. The V gene is TRBV7-2, the J gene TRBJ1-6; 7 positions match TRBD1. Here the CDR3 reads CASSSQGGESPLHF. CDR3 in DNA: TGTGCCAGCAGCTCCCAGGGGGGGGAATCACCCCTCCACTTT.